This TCR beta chain was identified during a study of neurological immune-mediated disorders. Study-wide findings and caveats: It was HTLV-1-associated myelopathy that showed the most TCR clonal expansion, while multiple sclerosis showed the least, falling below healthy controls.

CDR3 length: 16 residues. CDR1 and CDR2 from the germline V gene are MNHEY and SVGEGT. V lost 4 bases to trimming and J lost 1 base; unmatched junction nucleotides: 9. Unsorted libraries were generated from 2 million PBMCs. These cells had been stored in RNAlater at -80 C. This clonotype occurred many times. The antigen is unknown. One entry per CDR3 protein, called by TCRdb with MiXCR from the 5' RACE reads. The data contain tens of thousands of distinct CDR3 sequences, about 9.7% of them singletons. The J gene is TRBJ2-5, the V gene TRBV6-2 or TRBV6-3; 7 nucleotides agree with TRBD2. This TCR was recovered from a man in his fifties or sixties in good health. Sequences were obtained from PBMCs. CDR3 protein: CASSLAGQRGQETQYF. In DNA, the CDR3 is TGTGCCAGCAGTTTAGCGGGCCAAAGGGGCCAAGAGACCCAGTACTTC.